This T cell receptor (beta chain) emerged from a study of cytomegalovirus exposure and HLA in healthy donors. Concerning this clone itself: Its target is unknown.

Points from the study as a whole: Cytomegalovirus-associated TCR beta chains were listed, numbering 150 to 200. Reportedly, diagnosis of cytomegalovirus status by the classifier showed high specificity and sensitivity. Most TCR sequences showed up rarely, but some public TCRs showed up in many donors.

V trimming: 3 bases; J trimming: 8 bases; junction bases outside the gene matches: 15. This CDR3 is built from 18 residues. Germline V gives CDR1 ENHRY, CDR2 SYGVKD. Some clones are missing from TCRdb's copy, which holds only in-frame ones; the method was immunoSEQ multiplex PCR. Of 65,000 or so clones in the sample, just under 95% were seen once. The receptor comes from a man aged 18 to 35 in good health and CMV-seropositive. The chain uses TRBV10-3 and TRBJ2-1; 11 positions match TRBD2. Sequencing input: PBMCs. CDR3 in DNA: TGTGCCATCAGTGATGCTTTTAGAACTAGCGGGAGTTCCCATGAGCAGTTCTTC. It encodes CAISDAFRTSGSSHEQFF.